This T cell receptor beta chain was obtained from a study of cytomegalovirus exposure and HLA in healthy donors. Findings of the study overall: An analysis done earlier found most TCR beta V segments productive about 87% or about 30% of the time.

Remarks on this clone: Antigen unknown.

The PCR made use of 60 Vbeta and 13 Jbeta primers. Original handling: In a later analysis, of roughly 73 million unique beta chains, roughly 10 million appeared in at least two donors. Some clones are missing from TCRdb's copy, which holds only in-frame ones; the method was immunoSEQ multiplex PCR. V, J and clone size are those of that table, while D and trimming were read from the DNA. The sample gives more than 95,000 clones, more than 75% of which show up once; about 1.8% is in the top ten. The specimen sequenced was PBMCs. The clonotype comes from a man between 18 and 35 years old in good health and CMV-seronegative.

The DNA for the CDR3 is TGTGCCAGCGGCACCAGCACAGATACGCAGTATTTT. Residues: CASGTSTDTQYF. The chain combines TRBV6-1 with TRBJ2-3, with D unresolved. The CDR3 length is 12 residues. V lost 8 bases and J lost 0, with 6 bases in between. Germline CDR1 and CDR2: MNHNS and SASEGT.